This entry lists 23 T cell receptor beta chains sequenced from one sample in a study of T cells expressing NK-cell markers. With the 5' RACE reads reprocessed, TCRdb shows one record per CDR3 protein and no DNA. The table for this sample gives roughly 110,000 distinct CDR3 sequences. The sample was blood T cells: a sorted CD56 or NKG2C T cell subset, CD4+ or CD8+ T cells, or bulk PBMC T cells (not recorded which). Receptors originate from a woman aged 18-70 years in good health.

This chain connects TRBV19 to TRBJ1-5; there is no DNA to check the TCRdb D call of TRBD1. CDR3 length equals 15 residues. The germline V gene has CDR1 LNHDA and CDR2 SQIVND (reference sequence). CDR3 sequence reads: CASSIGDRGYQPQHF. The full variable domain, with the rest looked up from reference TRBV19 and TRBJ1-5, is DGGITQSPKYLFRKEGQNVTLSCEQNLNHDAMYWYRQDPGQGLRLIYYSQIVNDFQKGDIAEGYSVSREKKESFPLTVTSAQKNPTAFYLCASSIGDRGYQPQHFGDGTRLSIL.

The gene calls are TRBV3-1 and TRBJ2-1; TCRdb's D gene call, TRBD2, goes unchecked for lack of DNA. CDR3 size: 15 residues. The germline V gene has CDR1 LGHDT and CDR2 YNNKEL (reference sequence). CDR3 residues: CASTLGTYSYNEQFF.

The chain employs TRBV7-2 and TRBJ1-1; TCRdb names TRBD1, which stays unverified in the absence of DNA. Germline values: CDR1 SGHTA, CDR2 FQGNSA. The CDR3 spans 15 residues. CDR3 region: CASSLDDRLNTEAFF. The whole variable domain, filled in from reference TRBV7-2 and TRBJ1-1, reads GAGVSQSPSNKVTEKGKDVELRCDPISGHTALYWYRQSLGQGLEFLIYFQGNSAPDKSGLPSDRFSAERTGGSVSTLTIQRTQQEDSAVYLCASSLDDRLNTEAFFGQGTRLTVV.

J is TRBJ2-5 and V is TRBV28; TCRdb gives TRBD1 as the D gene, but with no DNA this cannot be confirmed. Germline lookup yields CDR1 MDHEN and CDR2 SYDVKM. The CDR3 covers 12 residues. The CDR3 spells CASGQGMETQYF.

The CDR3 region is CASSSGTGPQPQHF. The rearrangement uses TRBV5-6 and TRBJ1-5; checking the TCRdb D call of TRBD1 is not possible without DNA. From germline, CDR1 is SGHDT and CDR2 YYEEEE. There are 14 residues in the CDR3.

The chain combines TRBV6-2 or TRBV6-3 with TRBJ2-1. The V gene's germline CDR1 is MNHEY and CDR2 SVGEGT. There are 14 residues in the CDR3. CDR3 sequence: CASSFILGYNEQFF.

CDR3 sequence reads: CASSEGGPYTANYGYTF. This chain joins TRBV6-1 and TRBJ1-2. This CDR3 contains 17 residues. Germline V gene data show CDR1 as MNHNS and CDR2 as SASEGT.

This sequence joins TRBV3-1 and TRBJ2-3; TCRdb picks TRBD2, but there is no DNA to check that call. In germline, CDR1 is LGHDT, CDR2 YNNKEL (reference sequence). This CDR3 comprises 17 residues. The CDR3 is CASSPATSGTSTDTQYF.

The chain recombines TRBV25-1 with TRBJ2-1; TCRdb designates TRBD2, a call that cannot be tested without DNA. The CDR3 loop spans 16 amino acids. Germline-derived CDR1 and CDR2 are MGHDK and SYGVNS. CDR3 region: CASSDSGVSGSNEQFF.

The chain employs TRBV27 and TRBJ2-1. Germline V CDR1 and CDR2: MNHEY, SMNVEV (reference sequence). The CDR3 spans 14 residues. The CDR3 spells CASSLMTSPLRKFF.

The chain has TRBV2 and TRBJ2-4. CDR3 length: 16 residues. Germline CDR1 is SNHLY and CDR2 is FYNNEI. The CDR3 here is CASSGFPSLAKNIQYF.

The chain has TRBV5-4 and TRBJ1-2. Per germline, CDR1 SGHNT and CDR2 YYREEE (reference sequence). The CDR3 contains 14 residues. Here the CDR3 reads CASSTGEGFGGYTF. Variable domain in full (rest from reference TRBV5-4 and TRBJ1-2): ETGVTQSPTHLIKTRGQQVTLRCSSQSGHNTVSWYQQALGQGPQFIFQYYREEENGRGNFPPRFSGLQFPNYSSELNVNALELDDSALYLCASSTGEGFGGYTFGSGTRLTVV.

V usage is TRBV20-1 and J usage is TRBJ2-3; the TCRdb D gene call, TRBD2, has no DNA to confirm it. CDR3 size: 14 residues. CDR1 DFQATT and CDR2 SNEGSKA come from the germline V gene (reference sequence). Here the CDR3 reads CSAPGLAVTDTQYF.

This chain's CDR3 is CATSNGNTDTQYF. The chain combines TRBV15 with TRBJ2-3; lacking DNA, the TRBD1 call made by TCRdb goes unchecked. This CDR3 contains 13 residues. CDR1 LNHNV and CDR2 YYDKDF come from the germline V gene (reference sequence).

The chain recombines TRBV25-1 with TRBJ1-4; TCRdb designates TRBD1, a call that cannot be tested without DNA. This CDR3 region has 14 residues. The germline CDR1 and CDR2 sequences are MGHDK and SYGVNS. The CDR3: CASSAATGNEKLFF.

This chain's CDR3 is CASLRIAGLAGEQYF. This sequence joins TRBV28 and TRBJ2-7; TCRdb's D call of TRBD2 is untestable without DNA. Germline V gives CDR1 MDHEN, CDR2 SYDVKM. This CDR3 contains 15 residues.

The chain is built from TRBV12-3 or TRBV12-4 and TRBJ1-5; with no DNA, the TCRdb D assignment of TRBD1 cannot be verified. The CDR3 consists of 14 residues. This CDR3 reads CASNSPGGYQPQHF.

The gene calls are TRBV19 and TRBJ2-6. The CDR3 length is 15 residues. Germline V gives CDR1 LNHDA, CDR2 SQIVND (reference sequence). The CDR3: CASSIGDSGANVLTF.

This chain uses TRBV10-2 with TRBJ1-3; lacking DNA, the TRBD1 call made by TCRdb goes unchecked. The CDR3 runs to 16 residues. Germline CDR1 WSHSY, CDR2 SAAADI. CDR3 sequence reads: CASSPYSGGSGNTIYF.

The rearrangement links TRBV5-1 to TRBJ2-5; TCRdb proposes TRBD1, but this gene call is untestable without DNA. The CDR3 extends over 13 amino acids. Germline assignment: CDR1 SGHRS and CDR2 YFSETQ. The chain's CDR3 is CASSPDSEETQYF.

V gene TRBV6-2 or TRBV6-3 combines with J gene TRBJ2-1; lacking DNA, the TRBD2 call made by TCRdb goes unchecked. Looked up from germline, CDR1 is MNHEY and CDR2 is SVGEGT. The CDR3 runs 15 residues. CDR3 amino acids: CASSNGAGGYNEQFF.

CDR3 protein: CASSSGTDTEAFF. The rearrangement links TRBV6-5 to TRBJ1-1; TCRdb's assignment of TRBD1 cannot be checked, as there is no DNA. There are 13 residues in the CDR3. Looked up from germline, CDR1 is MNHEY and CDR2 is SVGAGI.

J is TRBJ2-3 and V is TRBV12-3 or TRBV12-4; TCRdb's assignment of TRBD2 cannot be checked, as there is no DNA. The CDR3 covers 20 residues. The CDR3 sequence is CASSSSMPGGVRRETDTQYF.